Each of the 5 T cell receptor beta chains below was sequenced from the same sample in a study of HIV-infected patients and healthy controls. TCRdb redid the calling of the 5' RACE reads with MiXCR, one entry per CDR3 protein. The sample lists 65,000 to 70,000 distinct CDR3 sequences, roughly a sixth occurring once. Sequencing was performed on CD4+ T cells from blood. The receptors derive from a human donor in good health.

This clonotype occurred a few times. The genes are TRBV5-1 and TRBJ1-4; no reliable D call. Germline V lookup: CDR1 SGHRS, CDR2 YFSETQ. The germline V and J ends were trimmed by 1 base and 0 bases, with 4 bases remaining between them. CDR3 size: 14 residues. The CDR3 nucleotides are TGCGCCAGCAGCTTGTTATCAACTAATGAAAAACTGTTTTTT. Translated, it gives CASSLLSTNEKLFF. Full variable domain (missing parts from reference TRBV5-1 and TRBJ1-4): KAGVTQTPRYLIKTRGQQVTLSCSPISGHRSVSWYQQTPGQGLQFLFEYFSETQRNKGNFPGRFSGRQFSNSRSEMNVSTLELGDSALYLCASSLLSTNEKLFFGSGTQLSVL.

Ten or more counts support this clonotype. The rearrangement uses TRBV3-1 and TRBJ1-2; D not certain. Trimming removed 2 bases from V and 2 bases from J, with 6 bases in between. The CDR3 sequence is 13 residues long. Germline V gene lookup returns CDR1 LGHDT and CDR2 YNNKEL (reference sequence). CDR3 residues: CASSQIRNYGYTF. As DNA, the CDR3 is TGTGCCAGCAGCCAAATCAGGAACTATGGCTACACCTTC.

This clonotype has more than one count but fewer than ten. This chain joins TRBV19 and TRBJ1-5, with 7 bases aligning to TRBD1. The CDR3 runs to 15 residues. With 7 bases clipped from V and 3 bases from J, the junction kept 9 bases outside the gene matches. Germline V lookup: CDR1 LNHDA, CDR2 SQIVND (reference sequence). DNA for the CDR3: TGTGCCAGTAACGACAGGGCTACCAACAATCAGCCCCAGCATTTT. This encodes CASNDRATNNQPQHF.

The gene calls are TRBV5-1 and TRBJ1-1, with 8 bases matching TRBD1. The CDR3 covers 15 residues. V was clipped by 0 bases and J by 9 bases; unmatched bases: 10. Germline-derived CDR1 and CDR2 are SGHRS and YFSETQ. The CDR3 bases are TGCGCCAGCAGCTTGGATTCCGGGACAGGTAATAAAGCTTTCTTT. Residues: CASSLDSGTGNKAFF. The full variable domain, with the rest looked up from reference TRBV5-1 and TRBJ1-1, is KAGVTQTPRYLIKTRGQQVTLSCSPISGHRSVSWYQQTPGQGLQFLFEYFSETQRNKGNFPGRFSGRQFSNSRSEMNVSTLELGDSALYLCASSLDSGTGNKAFFGQGTRLTVV.

V is TRBV5-1 and J is TRBJ1-1; no clear D gene. The CDR3 has 15 amino acids. Germline CDR1 is SGHRS and CDR2 is YFSETQ. The V and J ends lost 3 bases and 3 bases respectively, with 15 bases between them. The CDR3 DNA reads as TGCGCCAGCAGCTCGGACGGCGCGACGTACACTGAAGCTTTCTTT. Its translation: CASSSDGATYTEAFF.